This TCR beta chain was obtained from a study of T cell clones after liver transplantation. The table came from immunoSEQ multiplex PCR; TCRdb's copy has only in-frame clones and leaves some out. This table holds 60,000 or so clones, about two thirds found once. The CDR3 runs to 14 residues. CDR1 is MNHNS, CDR2 SASEGT, per germline. Trimming at V came to 3 bases and at J to 7 bases, leaving 1 base not matched to a gene. The chain has TRBV6-1 and TRBJ1-5, with 12 bases identical to TRBD1. The clonotype comes from a human donor who received a liver transplant. Source: CD4+ T cells from blood, taken before liver transplant. The CDR3 region is CASSEGQGAQPQHF. CDR3 nucleotide sequence: TGTGCCAGCAGTGAGGGACAGGGGGCACAGCCCCAGCATTTT.